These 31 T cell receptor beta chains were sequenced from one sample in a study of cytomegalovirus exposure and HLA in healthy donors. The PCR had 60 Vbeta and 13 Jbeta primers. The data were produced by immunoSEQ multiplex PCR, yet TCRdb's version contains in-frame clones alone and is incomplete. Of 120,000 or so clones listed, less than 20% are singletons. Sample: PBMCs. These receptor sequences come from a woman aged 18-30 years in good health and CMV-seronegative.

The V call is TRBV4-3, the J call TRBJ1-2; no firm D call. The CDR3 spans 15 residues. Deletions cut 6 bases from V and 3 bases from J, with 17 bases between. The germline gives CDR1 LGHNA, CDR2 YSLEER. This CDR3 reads CASSRDFGDYYGYTF. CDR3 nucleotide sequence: TGCGCCAGCAGTCGAGATTTCGGGGATTACTATGGCTACACCTTC.

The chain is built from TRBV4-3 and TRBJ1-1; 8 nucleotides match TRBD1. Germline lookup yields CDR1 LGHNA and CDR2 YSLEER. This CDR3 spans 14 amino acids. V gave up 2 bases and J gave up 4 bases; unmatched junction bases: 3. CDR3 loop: CASSQTTGGTEAFF. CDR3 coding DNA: TGCGCCAGCAGCCAAACTACAGGGGGCACTGAAGCTTTCTTT.

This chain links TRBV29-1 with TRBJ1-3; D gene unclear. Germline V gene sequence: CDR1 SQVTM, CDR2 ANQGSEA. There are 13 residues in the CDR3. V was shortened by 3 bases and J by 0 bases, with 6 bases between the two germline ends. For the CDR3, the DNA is TGCAGCGTTGAGGAGGTCTCTGGAAACACCATATATTTT. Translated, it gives CSVEEVSGNTIYF.

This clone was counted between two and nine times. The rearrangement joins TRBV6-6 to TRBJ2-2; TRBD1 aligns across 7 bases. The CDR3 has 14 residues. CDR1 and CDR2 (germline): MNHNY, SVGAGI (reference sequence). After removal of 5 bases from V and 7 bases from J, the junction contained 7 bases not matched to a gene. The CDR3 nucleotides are TGTGCCAGCAGTATACAGGGGTCGGTCGGGGAGCTGTTTTTT. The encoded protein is CASSIQGSVGELFF.

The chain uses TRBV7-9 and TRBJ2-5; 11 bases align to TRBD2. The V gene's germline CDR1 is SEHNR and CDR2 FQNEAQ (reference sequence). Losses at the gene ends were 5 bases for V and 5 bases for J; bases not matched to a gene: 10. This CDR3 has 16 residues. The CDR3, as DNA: TGTGCCAGCAGCATATCTAGCGGGGGGAATTTGGAGACCCAGTACTTC. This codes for CASSISSGGNLETQYF. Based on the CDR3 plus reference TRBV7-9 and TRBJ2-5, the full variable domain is DTGVSQNPRHKITKRGQNVTFRCDPISEHNRLYWYRQTLGQGPEFLTYFQNEAQLEKSRLLSDRFSAERPKGSFSTLEIQRTEQGDSAMYLCASSISSGGNLETQYFGPGTRLLVL.

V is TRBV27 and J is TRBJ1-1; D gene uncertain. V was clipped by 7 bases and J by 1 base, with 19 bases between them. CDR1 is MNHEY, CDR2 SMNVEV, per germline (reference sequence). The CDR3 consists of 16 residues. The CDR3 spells CASKLSPVVQNTEAFF. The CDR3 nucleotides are TGTGCCAGCAAATTAAGTCCCGTAGTCCAGAACACTGAAGCTTTCTTT.

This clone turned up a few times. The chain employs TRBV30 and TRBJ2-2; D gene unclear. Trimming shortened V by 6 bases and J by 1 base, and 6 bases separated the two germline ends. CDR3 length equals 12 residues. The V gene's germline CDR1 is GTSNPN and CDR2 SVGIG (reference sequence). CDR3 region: CACSRNTGELFF. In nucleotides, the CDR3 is TGTGCCTGCTCTAGGAACACCGGGGAGCTGTTTTTT.

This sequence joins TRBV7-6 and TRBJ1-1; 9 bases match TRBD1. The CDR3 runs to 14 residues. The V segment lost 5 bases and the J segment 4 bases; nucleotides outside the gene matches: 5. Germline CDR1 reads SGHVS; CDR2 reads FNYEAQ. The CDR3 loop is CASSRTGVGTEAFF. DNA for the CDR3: TGTGCCAGCAGCCGGACAGGGGTTGGCACTGAAGCTTTCTTT.

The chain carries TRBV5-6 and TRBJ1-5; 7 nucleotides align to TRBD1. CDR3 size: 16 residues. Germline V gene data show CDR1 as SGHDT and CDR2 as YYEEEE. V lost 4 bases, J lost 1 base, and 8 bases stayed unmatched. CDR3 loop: CASSPGGRLSNQPQHF. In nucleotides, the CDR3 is TGTGCCAGCAGCCCAGGGGGAAGACTAAGCAATCAGCCCCAGCATTTT. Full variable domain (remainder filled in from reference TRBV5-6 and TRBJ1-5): DAGVTQSPTHLIKTRGQQVTLRCSPKSGHDTVSWYQQALGQGPQFIFQYYEEEERQRGNFPDRFSGHQFPNYSSELNVNALLLGDSALYLCASSPGGRLSNQPQHFGDGTRLSIL.

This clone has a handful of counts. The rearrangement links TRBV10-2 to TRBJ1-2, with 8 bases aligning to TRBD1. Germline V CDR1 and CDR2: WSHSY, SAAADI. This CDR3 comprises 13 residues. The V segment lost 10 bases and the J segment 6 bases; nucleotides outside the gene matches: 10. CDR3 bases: TGCGCCACAGGGACAGGAAGGGGGGATGGCTACACCTTC. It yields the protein CATGTGRGDGYTF.

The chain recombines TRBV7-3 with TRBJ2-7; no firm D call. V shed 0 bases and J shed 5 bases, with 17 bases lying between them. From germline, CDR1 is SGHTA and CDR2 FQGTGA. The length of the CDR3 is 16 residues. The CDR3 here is CASSLTGEPSGNEQYF. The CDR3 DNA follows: TGTGCCAGCAGCTTAACGGGCGAGCCGTCAGGTAACGAGCAGTACTTC.

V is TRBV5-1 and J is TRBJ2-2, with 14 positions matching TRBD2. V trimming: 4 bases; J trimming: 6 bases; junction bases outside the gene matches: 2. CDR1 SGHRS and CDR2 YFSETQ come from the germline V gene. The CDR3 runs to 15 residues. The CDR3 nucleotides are TGCGCCAGCAGCCGGACTAGCGGGGGGCCCGGGGAGCTGTTTTTT. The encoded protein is CASSRTSGGPGELFF.

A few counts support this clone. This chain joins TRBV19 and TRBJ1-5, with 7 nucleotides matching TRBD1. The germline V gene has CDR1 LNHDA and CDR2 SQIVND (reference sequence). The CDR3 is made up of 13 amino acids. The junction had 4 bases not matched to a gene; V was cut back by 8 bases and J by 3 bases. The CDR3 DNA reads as TGTGCCAGTGCCGGGACAGTCAATCAGCCCCAGCATTTT. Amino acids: CASAGTVNQPQHF.

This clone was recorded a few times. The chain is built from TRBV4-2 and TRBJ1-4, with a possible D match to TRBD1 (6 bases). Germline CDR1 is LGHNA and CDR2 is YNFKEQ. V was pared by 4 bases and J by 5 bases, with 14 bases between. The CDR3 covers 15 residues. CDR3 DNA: TGTGCCAGCAGCCCGAGACAGGACCGGAATGAAAAACTGTTTTTT. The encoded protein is CASSPRQDRNEKLFF.

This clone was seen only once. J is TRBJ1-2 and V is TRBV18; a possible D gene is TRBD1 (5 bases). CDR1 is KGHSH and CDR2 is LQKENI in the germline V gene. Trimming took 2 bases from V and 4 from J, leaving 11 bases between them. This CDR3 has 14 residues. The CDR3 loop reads CASSPSGELYGYTF. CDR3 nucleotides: TGTGCCAGCTCACCATCGGGGGAGCTCTATGGCTACACCTTC.

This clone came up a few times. The CDR3 coding sequence is TGTGCCAGCAGCTACAGCGGGACCTCCTATGGCTACACCTTC. This translates into CASSYSGTSYGYTF. The J gene is TRBJ1-2, the V gene TRBV2; D might be TRBD1 (5 bases). V was cut by 6 bases and J by 4 bases, with 15 bases left in between. Germline V lookup: CDR1 SNHLY, CDR2 FYNNEI. The CDR3 loop spans 14 amino acids.

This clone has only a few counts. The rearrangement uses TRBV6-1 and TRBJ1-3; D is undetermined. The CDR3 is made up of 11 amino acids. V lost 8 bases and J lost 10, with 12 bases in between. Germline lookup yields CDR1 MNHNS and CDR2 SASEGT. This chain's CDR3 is CASGSRGTIYF. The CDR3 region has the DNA TGTGCCAGCGGATCCCGGGGAACCATATATTTT.

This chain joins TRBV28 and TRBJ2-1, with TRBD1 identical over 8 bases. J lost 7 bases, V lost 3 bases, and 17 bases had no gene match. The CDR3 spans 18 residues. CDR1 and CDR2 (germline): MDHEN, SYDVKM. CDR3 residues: CASSFNRWGQGAKNEQFF. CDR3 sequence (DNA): TGTGCCAGCAGTTTTAATCGCTGGGGGCAGGGGGCTAAGAATGAGCAGTTCTTC.

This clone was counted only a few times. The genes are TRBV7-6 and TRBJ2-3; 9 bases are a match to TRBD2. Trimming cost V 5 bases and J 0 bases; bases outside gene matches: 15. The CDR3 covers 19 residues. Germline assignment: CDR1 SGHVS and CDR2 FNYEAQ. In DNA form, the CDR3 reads TGTGCCAGCAGCCAAGGAGGGCTAGCGGGGCTTACTAGCACAGATACGCAGTATTTT. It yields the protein CASSQGGLAGLTSTDTQYF.

In DNA, the CDR3 is TGTGCCAGCAGTCTATTGACCTCATCCCCGGACAGCTATGGCTACACCTTC. It codes for CASSLLTSSPDSYGYTF. V gene TRBV28 combines with J gene TRBJ1-2; TRBD1 might be the D (6 bases). The CDR3 is made up of 17 amino acids. Trimming removed 5 bases from V and 4 bases from J, with 23 bases in between. CDR1 is MDHEN and CDR2 is SYDVKM in the germline V gene.

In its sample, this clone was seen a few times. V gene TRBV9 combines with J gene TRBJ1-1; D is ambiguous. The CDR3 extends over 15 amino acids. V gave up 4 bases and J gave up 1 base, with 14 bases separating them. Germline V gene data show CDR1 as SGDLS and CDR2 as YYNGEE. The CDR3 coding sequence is TGTGCCAGCAGCCCATGGACTCGGGAGAACACTGAAGCTTTCTTT. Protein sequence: CASSPWTRENTEAFF.

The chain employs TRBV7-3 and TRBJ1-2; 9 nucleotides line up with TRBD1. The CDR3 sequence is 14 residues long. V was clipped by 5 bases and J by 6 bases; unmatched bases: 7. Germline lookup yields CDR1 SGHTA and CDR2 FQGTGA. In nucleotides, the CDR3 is TGTGCCAGCAGCGATTCCGGGACAGGGCATGGCTACACCTTC. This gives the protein CASSDSGTGHGYTF.

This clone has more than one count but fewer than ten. CDR3 DNA: TGTGCCAGCAAACAGGGCCAGGGCGGGGAGCAGTTCTTC. Protein sequence: CASKQGQGGEQFF. The V and J genes are TRBV2 and TRBJ2-1; D is possibly TRBD1 (6 bases). Trimming pared 7 bases from V and 10 bases from J, leaving 17 bases between. The germline V gene encodes CDR1 SNHLY and CDR2 FYNNEI. The CDR3 length is 13 residues.

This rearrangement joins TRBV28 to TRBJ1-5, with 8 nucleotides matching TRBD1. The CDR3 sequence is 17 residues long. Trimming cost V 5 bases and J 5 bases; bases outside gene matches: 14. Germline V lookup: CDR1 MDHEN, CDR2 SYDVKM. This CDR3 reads CASSPHPTGVLDQPQHF. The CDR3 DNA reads TGTGCCAGCAGTCCGCACCCGACAGGGGTCTTAGATCAGCCCCAGCATTTT. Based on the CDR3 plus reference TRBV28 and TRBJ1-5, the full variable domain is DVKVTQSSRYLVKRTGEKVFLECVQDMDHENMFWYRQDPGLGLRLIYFSYDVKMKEKGDIPEGYSVSREKKERFSLILESASTNQTSMYLCASSPHPTGVLDQPQHFGDGTRLSIL.

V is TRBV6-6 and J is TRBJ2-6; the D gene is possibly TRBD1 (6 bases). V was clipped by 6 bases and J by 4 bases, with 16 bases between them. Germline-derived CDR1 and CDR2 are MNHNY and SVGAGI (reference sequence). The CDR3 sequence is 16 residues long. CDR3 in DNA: TGTGCCAGCAGCACGAACAGGGAGACAGGGGCCAACGTCCTGACTTTC. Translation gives CASSTNRETGANVLTF.

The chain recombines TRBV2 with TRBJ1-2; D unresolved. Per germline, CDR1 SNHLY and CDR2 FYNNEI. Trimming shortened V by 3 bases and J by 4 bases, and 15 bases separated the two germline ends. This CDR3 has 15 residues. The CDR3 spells CASSDLPHPGYGYTF. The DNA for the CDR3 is TGTGCCAGCAGTGACCTTCCCCATCCAGGCTATGGCTACACCTTC.

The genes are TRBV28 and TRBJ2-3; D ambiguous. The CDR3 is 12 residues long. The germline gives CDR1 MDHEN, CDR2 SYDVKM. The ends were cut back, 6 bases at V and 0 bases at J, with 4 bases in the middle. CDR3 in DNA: TGTGCCAGCAGCCAAAGCACAGATACGCAGTATTTT. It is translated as CASSQSTDTQYF.

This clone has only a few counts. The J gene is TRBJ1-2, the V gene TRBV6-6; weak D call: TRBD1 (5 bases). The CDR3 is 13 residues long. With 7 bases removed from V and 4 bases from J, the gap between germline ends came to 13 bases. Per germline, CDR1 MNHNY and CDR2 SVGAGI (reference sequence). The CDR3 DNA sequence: TGTGCCAGCAACCCAACGGGGGGCTATGGCTACACCTTC. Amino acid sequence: CASNPTGGYGYTF.

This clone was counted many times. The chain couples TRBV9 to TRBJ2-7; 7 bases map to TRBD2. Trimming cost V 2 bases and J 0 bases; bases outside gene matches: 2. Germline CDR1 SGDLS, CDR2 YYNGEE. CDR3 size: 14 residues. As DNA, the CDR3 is TGTGCCAGCAGCGTCGGGACTAACTCCTACGAGCAGTACTTC. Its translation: CASSVGTNSYEQYF. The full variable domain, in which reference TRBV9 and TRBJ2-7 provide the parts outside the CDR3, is DSGVTQTPKHLITATGQRVTLRCSPRSGDLSVYWYQQSLDQGLQFLIQYYNGEERAKGNILERFSAQQFPDLHSELNLSSLELGDSALYFCASSVGTNSYEQYFGPGTRLTVT.

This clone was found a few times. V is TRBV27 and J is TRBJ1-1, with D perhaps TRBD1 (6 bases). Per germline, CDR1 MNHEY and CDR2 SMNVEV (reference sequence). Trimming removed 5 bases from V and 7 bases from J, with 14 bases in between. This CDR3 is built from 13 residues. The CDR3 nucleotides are TGTGCCAGCAGTACCGGGGACAATTTTGAAGCTTTCTTT. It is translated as CASSTGDNFEAFF.

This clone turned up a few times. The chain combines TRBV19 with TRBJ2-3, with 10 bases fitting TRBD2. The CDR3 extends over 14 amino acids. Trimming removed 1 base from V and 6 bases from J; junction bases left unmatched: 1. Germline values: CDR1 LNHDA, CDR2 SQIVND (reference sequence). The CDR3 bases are TGTGCCAGTAGTATAGTAGCGGGAGGTGATACGCAGTATTTT. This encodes CASSIVAGGDTQYF.